This T cell receptor (beta chain) was profiled in a study of Graves' ophthalmopathy and Graves' hyperthyroidism. The V end lost 0 bases, the J end lost 2 bases, and 17 bases lay between the germline ends. CDR3 length: 17 amino acids. CDR1 SNHLY and CDR2 FYNNEI come from the germline V gene. This clonotype was observed many times. Hyperthyroidism is called stable when no ophthalmopathy develops within 18 months of follow-up. The study amplified TCR beta CDR3 regions using RNA transcripts. RT-PCR was first run with HTBI primers, then multiplex PCR in a second round. TCRdb reprocessed the multiplex PCR reads with MiXCR, giving one entry per CDR3 protein. The table lists tens of thousands of distinct CDR3 sequences, around half of them singletons, with under 30% in the top ten.

The J gene is TRBJ2-7, the V gene TRBV2; D perhaps matches TRBD2 (5 bases). This sequence was found in an adult woman with stable Graves' hyperthyroidism. Material for sequencing was peripheral blood. CDR3 region: CASSEAQTGNPPYEQYF. In nucleotides, the CDR3 is TGTGCCAGCAGTGAAGCGCAGACGGGAAACCCTCCCTACGAGCAGTACTTC.